This T cell receptor beta chain was observed in a study of blood T cells in healthy people across ages. Study background: Template-switching capture recovered about one barcoded beta molecule per two T cells. Findings of the study overall: Estimated diversity that came from one million T cells was considered an underestimate.

Per sample, extraction of total RNA gave at least 6 micrograms in every case. With regard to this clonotype: Its matching antigen is unknown. A much larger clone lies one base from this, so it may be a read error.

Then a second PCR, running roughly 6 to 12 cycles, was carried out with a sample-barcoded 5' primer and a J-beta primer mix. TCRdb re-called the 5' RACE reads with MiXCR, one entry per CDR3 protein. The table includes roughly 830,000 distinct CDR3 sequences, 62% detected once. Material: blood. The receptor was isolated from a man in his thirties or forties in good health.

The CDR3 DNA is TGTGCCAGCAGTCCGGCCGGTGGAACTAATGAAGAACTGTTTTTT. Residues: CASSPAGGTNEELFF. This chain connects TRBV7-9 to TRBJ1-4; D is ambiguous. The CDR3 is 15 amino acids. CDR1 SEHNR and CDR2 FQNEAQ come from the germline V gene (reference sequence). The full variable domain, with the rest looked up from reference TRBV7-9 and TRBJ1-4, is DTGVSQNPRHKITKRGQNVTFRCDPISEHNRLYWYRQTLGQGPEFLTYFQNEAQLEKSRLLSDRFSAERPKGSFSTLEIQRTEQGDSAMYLCASSPAGGTNEELFFGSGTQLSVL.